Detailed here is one T cell receptor (beta chain). Its target antigen remains unknown. No qualities accompany the bases; no much larger clone lies one base away. The label giving this sample's treatment or condition can be read as: allogeneic hematopoietic cell transplantation with graft depleted of TCRalphabeta T cells and CD19 B cells. Transplant recipients were children who received TCRalphabeta/CD19-depleted allogeneic hematopoietic cell grafts. These data are taken from a study of T-cell reconstitution after alpha-beta-depleted transplantation in children (dated by TCRdb to 2016 to 2018). In the study overall: Using TCR repertoire profiling, the study quantitatively followed how T-cell immune reconstitution unfolded in children after TCRalphabeta/CD19-depleted allogeneic hematopoietic cell transplantation. Beyond this particular receptor, the publication reports: Hyperexpanded clone frequencies declined over subsequent months; after one year, T-cell counts and TCRbeta diversity were mostly attributed to newly produced T cells. In some patients, the high TCRbeta diversity seen at day 60 was put down to recipient T cells and intrathymic progenitors that had survived conditioning. The apparently early alphabetaT-cell count recovery about two months after transplant was reportedly dependent on only several hundred rapidly expanded clones derived from non-depleted graft cells.

Library preparation used PCR. The instrument given in TCRdb is Illumina HiSeq 2500. Molecular barcoding was employed in the preparation of TCR libraries, with unique molecular identifiers being used to normalize TCRbeta repertoire quantification. In TCRdb, the public reads were trimmed at Q25 with fastp and aligned with MiXCR, with productive beta chains retained. Rows merge per CDR3 protein into single entries with the most common DNA and genes. This sample gives 750,000 to 950,000 distinct CDR3 sequences in total; 16% of them show up just once. Approximately 5% of the sample is in the top ten clones. The starting material was PBMCs, mostly from graft donor cells, obtained 360 days after TCRalphabeta/CD19-depleted stem cell transplant. The clonotype was recovered from a male patient aged 5 to 17 who had a stem cell transplant for acute lymphoblastic leukemia, so the T cells may come from the graft donor.

The nucleotide sequence is given as TGTGCCAGCAGCTGGTCACTAGCGGGCGGGCATGAGCAGTTCTTC. It translates to CASSWSLAGGHEQFF. The sequence links TRBV7-9 to TRBJ2-1; 9 junctional bases match TRBD2. Trimming removed 4 bases from V and 8 bases from J; the gene matches leave 9 bases unexplained. There are 15 amino acids in the CDR3, from cysteine to phenylalanine inclusive. Only the CDR3 part of the read is kept: 45 bases, read in frame from the first base. CDR1 and CDR2, looked up from the germline V gene (reference sequence), are SEHNR and FQNEAQ.